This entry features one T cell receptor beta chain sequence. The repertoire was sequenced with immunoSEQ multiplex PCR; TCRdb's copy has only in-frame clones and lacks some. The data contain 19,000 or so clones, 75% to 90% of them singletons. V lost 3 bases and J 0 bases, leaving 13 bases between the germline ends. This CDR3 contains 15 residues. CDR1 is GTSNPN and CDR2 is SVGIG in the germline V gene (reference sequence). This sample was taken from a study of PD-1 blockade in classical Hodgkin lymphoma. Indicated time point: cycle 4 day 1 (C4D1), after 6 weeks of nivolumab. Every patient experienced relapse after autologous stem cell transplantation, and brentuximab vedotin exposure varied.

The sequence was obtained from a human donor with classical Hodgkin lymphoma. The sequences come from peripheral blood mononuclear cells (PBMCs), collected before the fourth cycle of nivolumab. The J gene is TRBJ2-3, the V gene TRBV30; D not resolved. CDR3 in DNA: TGTGCCTGGAGCCCCTCTTTAGCTAGCACAGATACGCAGTATTTT. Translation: CAWSPSLASTDTQYF.